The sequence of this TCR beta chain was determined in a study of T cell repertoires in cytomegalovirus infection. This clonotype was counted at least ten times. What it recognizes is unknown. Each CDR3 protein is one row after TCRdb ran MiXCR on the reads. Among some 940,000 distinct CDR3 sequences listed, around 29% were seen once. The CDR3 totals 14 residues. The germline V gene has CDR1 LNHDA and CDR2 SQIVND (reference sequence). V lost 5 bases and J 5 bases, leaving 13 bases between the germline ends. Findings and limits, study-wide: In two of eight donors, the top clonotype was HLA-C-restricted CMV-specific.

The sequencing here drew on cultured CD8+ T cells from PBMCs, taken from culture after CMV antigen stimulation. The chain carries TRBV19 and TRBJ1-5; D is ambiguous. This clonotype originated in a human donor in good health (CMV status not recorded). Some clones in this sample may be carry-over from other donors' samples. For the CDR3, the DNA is TGTGCCAGTAGTCAATCGCTAACCTATCAGCCCCAGCATTTT. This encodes CASSQSLTYQPQHF.